This T cell receptor beta chain was captured by sequencing in a study of graft-versus-host responses after intestinal transplantation listed by TCRdb under 2021. Some background on the complete study: The transplants that recipients received were multivisceral, liver-intestinal, or isolated intestinal. A cohort of more than 20 intestinal transplant recipients, including one retransplant, was enrolled, and a few patients lacking pretransplant specimens were excluded. Alloreactive clones were identified by sequencing pre-transplant mixed lymphocyte reaction products and comparing them with unstimulated pre-transplant donor and recipient T cells. Rather than being sequenced by the commercial service, samples from a few later patients were sequenced in-house on an Illumina MiSeq and processed with MiXCR. Donor T cell macrochimerism was defined as a peak of at least 4% donor T cells among recipient peripheral blood mononuclear cells. Anti-thymocyte globulin induction was given to all recipients, followed by maintenance tacrolimus and steroids for around three years. Graft-versus-host and host-versus-graft alloreactive T cell clones were tracked in the graft, circulation and bone marrow after intestinal transplantation using bulk TCR-beta CDR3 sequencing. Overall study results and their limits: The conclusions were limited by the relatively low number and heterogeneity of the intestinal transplant patients. In the allografts of patients with donor T cell macrochimerism, GvH to HvG T cell clonal ratios were high. Peak levels of circulating GvH clones were associated with declines in HvG clones early after transplant. GvH clones were found in recipient bone marrow, and some of the GvH clones appeared earlier in ileal mucosa or blood, which is consistent with an intestinal mucosal origin.

In the paper's terms, the time point label means: cells obtained before transplantation from donor or recipient. CD3+CD4+ and CD3+CD8+ populations were FACS-sorted from unstimulated pre-transplant donor and recipient cells taken from spleen or lymph nodes. A word on this clone: The specificity of this receptor is unknown. Base qualities are not at hand, and no much larger clone is one base apart.

The protocol used for the library was the immunoSEQ multiplex PCR assay. For most patients, genomic DNA was isolated with the Qiagen DNeasy Blood and Tissue Kit and sent frozen to Adaptive Biotechnologies for TCR sequencing. For most patients, genomic DNA was subjected to high-throughput TCR-beta CDR3 sequencing by Adaptive Biotechnologies. On the study's bioinformatics: Adaptive's ImmunoSEQ software was the source of the TCR sequencing data for 15 to 20 patients, while three other patients were processed with MiXCR and VDJtools. CD4 versus CD8 sorting errors were corrected by removing sequences found in both subsets at a frequency ratio below 5:1. Because the origin of CDR3 nucleotide sequences shared between donor and recipient could not be assigned, those sequences were removed. Alloreactive clones required at least 2-fold expansion over unstimulated cells and minimum CFSE-low frequency of 0.002% (template counts) or 0.001% (read counts). Clones detected in sequenced pre-transplant spleen, lymph node, or MLR CFSE-low populations of the donor or recipient were defined as mappable. Cumulative frequency of alloreactive clones was calculated as a percentage of all sequences weighted by copy number. The source is immuneACCESS, and TCRdb retained only in-frame sequences with V and J called. Part of the clones is not carried over; for the studies checked, unresolved V genes explain less than half of this, and the remainder is unexplained. The V and J calls and clone size come from that table; D and trimming were worked out from the DNA. The sample includes 95,000 to 150,000 clones, with 90% to 95% observed a single time. Over 0.1% of the sample belongs to the ten largest clones.

The specimen was unstimulated CD4+ T cells sorted from spleen or lymph node cells, collected before intestinal transplant. This receptor was taken from a human donor who received an intestinal transplant.

The bases are TGTGCCAGTGGGGCCTTAGTAAAATCGGACACTGAAGCTTTCTTT. This is translated as CASGALVKSDTEAFF. The chain was built from TRBV19 and TRBJ1-1; the best D guess is TRBD1, with 5 bases matching. The CDR3 contains 15 residues, cysteine and phenylalanine counted. Here the CDR3 DNA is all that survives: 45 bases in frame from base 1. CDR1 and CDR2 are drawn from the germline V gene (reference sequence): LNHDA, SQIVND. The junction carries 19 bases between V and J, which are trimmed by 8 bases and 3 bases respectively.